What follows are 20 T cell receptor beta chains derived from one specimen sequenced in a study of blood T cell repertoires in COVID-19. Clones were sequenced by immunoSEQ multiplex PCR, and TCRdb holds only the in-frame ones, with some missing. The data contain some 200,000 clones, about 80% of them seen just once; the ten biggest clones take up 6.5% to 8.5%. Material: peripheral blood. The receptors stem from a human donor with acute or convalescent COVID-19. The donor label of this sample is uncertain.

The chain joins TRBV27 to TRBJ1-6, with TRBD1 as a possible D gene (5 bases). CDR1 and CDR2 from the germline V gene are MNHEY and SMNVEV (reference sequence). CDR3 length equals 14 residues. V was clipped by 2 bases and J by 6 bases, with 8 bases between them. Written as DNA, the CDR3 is TGTGCCAGCAGTTTAACCAGGGCTAATTCACCCCTCCACTTT. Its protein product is CASSLTRANSPLHF.

CDR3: CASSRGQGVGNEQFF. For the CDR3, the DNA is TGTGCCAGCAGCCGCGGACAGGGGGTTGGCAATGAGCAGTTCTTC. J is TRBJ2-1 and V is TRBV3-1 (or the pseudogene TRBV3-2); 10 nucleotides match TRBD1. Germline loops: CDR1 LGHDT, CDR2 YNNKEL (reference sequence). This CDR3 contains 15 residues. Unmatched junction bases numbered 6, after V lost 4 bases and J lost 6 bases.

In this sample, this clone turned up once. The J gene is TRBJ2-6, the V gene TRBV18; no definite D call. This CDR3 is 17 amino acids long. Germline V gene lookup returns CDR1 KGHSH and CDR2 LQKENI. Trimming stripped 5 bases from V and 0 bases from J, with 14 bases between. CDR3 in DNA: TGTGCCAGCTCAGAGTCGTTAATACGCTCTGGGGCCAACGTCCTGACTTTC. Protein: CASSESLIRSGANVLTF.

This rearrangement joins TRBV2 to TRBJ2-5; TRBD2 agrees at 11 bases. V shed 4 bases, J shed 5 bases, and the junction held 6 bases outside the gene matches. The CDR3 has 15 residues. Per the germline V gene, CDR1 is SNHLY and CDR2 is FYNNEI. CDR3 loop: CASSAGTSGGETQYF. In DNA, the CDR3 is TGTGCCAGCAGTGCCGGGACTAGCGGAGGGGAGACCCAGTACTTC.

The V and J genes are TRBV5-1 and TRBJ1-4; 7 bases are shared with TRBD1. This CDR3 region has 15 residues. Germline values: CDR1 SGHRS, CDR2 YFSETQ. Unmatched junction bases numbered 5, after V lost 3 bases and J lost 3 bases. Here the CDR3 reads CASSSRQGSNEKLFF. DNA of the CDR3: TGCGCCAGCAGCTCTAGACAGGGCTCTAATGAAAAACTGTTTTTT. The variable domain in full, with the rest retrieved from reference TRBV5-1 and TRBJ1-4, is KAGVTQTPRYLIKTRGQQVTLSCSPISGHRSVSWYQQTPGQGLQFLFEYFSETQRNKGNFPGRFSGRQFSNSRSEMNVSTLELGDSALYLCASSSRQGSNEKLFFGSGTQLSVL.

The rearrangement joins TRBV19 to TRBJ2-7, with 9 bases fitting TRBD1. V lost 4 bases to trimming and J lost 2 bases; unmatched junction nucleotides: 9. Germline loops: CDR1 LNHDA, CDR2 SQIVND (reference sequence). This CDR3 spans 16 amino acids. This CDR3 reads CASSTPAGQGTYEQYF. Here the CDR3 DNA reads TGTGCCAGTAGTACACCCGCGGGACAGGGCACCTACGAGCAGTACTTC.

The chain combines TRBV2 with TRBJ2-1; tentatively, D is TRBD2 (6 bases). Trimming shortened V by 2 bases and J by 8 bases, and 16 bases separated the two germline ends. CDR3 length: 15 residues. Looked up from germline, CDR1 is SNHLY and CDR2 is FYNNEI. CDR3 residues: CASSETSGGVDEQFF. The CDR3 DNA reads TGTGCCAGCAGTGAAACCAGCGGCGGGGTCGATGAGCAGTTCTTC.

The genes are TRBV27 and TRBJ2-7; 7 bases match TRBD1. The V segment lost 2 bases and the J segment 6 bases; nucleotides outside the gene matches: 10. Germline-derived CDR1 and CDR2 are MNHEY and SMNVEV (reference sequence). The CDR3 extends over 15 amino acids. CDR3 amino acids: CASSLVGTVSAEQYF. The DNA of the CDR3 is TGTGCCAGCAGTTTAGTTGGGACAGTATCGGCCGAGCAGTACTTC.

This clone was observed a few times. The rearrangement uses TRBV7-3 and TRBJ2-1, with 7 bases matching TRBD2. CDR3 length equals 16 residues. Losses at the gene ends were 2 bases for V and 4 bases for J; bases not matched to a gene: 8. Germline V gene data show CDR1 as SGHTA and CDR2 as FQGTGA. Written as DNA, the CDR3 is TGTGCCAGCAGCTTATCGGCGGGAGAGAGGTACAATGAGCAGTTCTTC. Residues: CASSLSAGERYNEQFF.

CDR3 DNA sequence: TGTGCCAGTACCCCTGGGGCTCAGCCCCAGCATTTT. Translation gives CASTPGAQPQHF. J is TRBJ1-5 and V is TRBV19; a possible D gene is TRBD1 (5 bases). The V and J ends lost 7 bases and 6 bases respectively, with 10 bases between them. Germline CDR1 is LNHDA and CDR2 is SQIVND (reference sequence). The CDR3 loop spans 12 amino acids.

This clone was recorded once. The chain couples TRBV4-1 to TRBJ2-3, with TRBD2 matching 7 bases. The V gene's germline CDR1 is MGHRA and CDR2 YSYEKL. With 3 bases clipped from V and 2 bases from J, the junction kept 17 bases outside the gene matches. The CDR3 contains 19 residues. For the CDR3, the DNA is TGCGCCAGCAGCCACGGGGGGAGGGTCGCTAGCGGACTCACAGATACGCAGTATTTT. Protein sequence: CASSHGGRVASGLTDTQYF.

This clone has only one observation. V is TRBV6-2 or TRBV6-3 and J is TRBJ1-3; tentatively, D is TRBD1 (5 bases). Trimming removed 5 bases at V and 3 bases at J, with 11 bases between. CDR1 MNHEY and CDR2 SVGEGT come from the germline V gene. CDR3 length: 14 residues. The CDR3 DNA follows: TGTGCCAGCAGTCCCGGGGGGATTGGAAACACCATATATTTT. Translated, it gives CASSPGGIGNTIYF.

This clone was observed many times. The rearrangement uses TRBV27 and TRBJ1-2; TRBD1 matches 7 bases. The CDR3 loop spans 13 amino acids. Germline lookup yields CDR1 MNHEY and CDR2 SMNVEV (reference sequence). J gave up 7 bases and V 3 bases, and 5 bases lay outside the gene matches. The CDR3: CASSFSGGVGYTF. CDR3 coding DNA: TGTGCCAGCAGTTTTTCAGGGGGAGTTGGCTACACCTTC.

The CDR3 nucleotides read TGTGCCAGCAGCTTAAGCCTTGCGGGAGTTGCCGGGGAGCTGTTTTTT. Amino acid sequence: CASSLSLAGVAGELFF. This chain links TRBV7-3 with TRBJ2-2, with 7 positions matching TRBD2. Unmatched junction bases numbered 8, after V lost 1 base and J lost 6 bases. CDR3 length: 16 amino acids. The germline CDR1 and CDR2 sequences are SGHTA and FQGTGA.

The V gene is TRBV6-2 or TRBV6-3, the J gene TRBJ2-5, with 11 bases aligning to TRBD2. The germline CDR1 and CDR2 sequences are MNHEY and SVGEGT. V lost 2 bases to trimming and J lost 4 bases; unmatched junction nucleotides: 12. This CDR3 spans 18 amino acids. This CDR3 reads CASSYPLAGGPSGETQYF. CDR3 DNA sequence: TGTGCCAGCAGTTACCCCTTAGCGGGAGGGCCCTCTGGAGAGACCCAGTACTTC.

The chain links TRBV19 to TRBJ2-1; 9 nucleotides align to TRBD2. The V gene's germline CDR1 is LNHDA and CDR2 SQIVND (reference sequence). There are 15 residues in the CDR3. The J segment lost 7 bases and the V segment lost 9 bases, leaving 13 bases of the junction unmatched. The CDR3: CASTPASGRTNEQFF. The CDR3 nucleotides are TGTGCCAGCACCCCCGCCAGCGGGAGGACGAATGAGCAGTTCTTC.

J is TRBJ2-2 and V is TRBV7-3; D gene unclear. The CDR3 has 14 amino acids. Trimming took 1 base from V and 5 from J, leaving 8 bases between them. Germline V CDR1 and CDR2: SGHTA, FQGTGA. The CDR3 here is CASSLIWPTGELFF. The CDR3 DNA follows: TGTGCCAGCAGCTTAATTTGGCCAACCGGGGAGCTGTTTTTT.

Here the CDR3 DNA reads TGTGCCAGCAGCCTCAGGGGCTTGGACACCGGGGAGCTGTTTTTT. This encodes CASSLRGLDTGELFF. The chain employs TRBV7-2 and TRBJ2-2; D possibly corresponds to TRBD1 (6 bases). This CDR3 is built from 15 residues. V was trimmed by 5 bases and J by 3 bases, leaving 13 bases between them. Germline CDR1 and CDR2: SGHTA and FQGNSA.

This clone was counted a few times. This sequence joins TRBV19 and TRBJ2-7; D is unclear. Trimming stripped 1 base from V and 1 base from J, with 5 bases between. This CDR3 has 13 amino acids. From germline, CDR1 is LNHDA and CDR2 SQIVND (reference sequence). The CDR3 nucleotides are TGTGCCAGTAGTATAGGAGGTTCCTACGAGCAGTACTTC. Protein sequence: CASSIGGSYEQYF.

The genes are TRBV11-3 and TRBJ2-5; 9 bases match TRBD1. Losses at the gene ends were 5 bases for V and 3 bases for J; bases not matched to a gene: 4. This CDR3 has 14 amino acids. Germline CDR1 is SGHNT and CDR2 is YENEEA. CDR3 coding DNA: TGTGCCAGCAGCGATCGACAGGGGGAAGAGACCCAGTACTTC. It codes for CASSDRQGEETQYF. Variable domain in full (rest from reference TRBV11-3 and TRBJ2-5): EAGVVQSPRYKIIEKKQPVAFWCNPISGHNTLYWYLQNLGQGPELLIRYENEEAVDDSQLPKDRFSAERLKGVDSTLKIQPAELGDSAVYLCASSDRQGEETQYFGPGTRLLVL.